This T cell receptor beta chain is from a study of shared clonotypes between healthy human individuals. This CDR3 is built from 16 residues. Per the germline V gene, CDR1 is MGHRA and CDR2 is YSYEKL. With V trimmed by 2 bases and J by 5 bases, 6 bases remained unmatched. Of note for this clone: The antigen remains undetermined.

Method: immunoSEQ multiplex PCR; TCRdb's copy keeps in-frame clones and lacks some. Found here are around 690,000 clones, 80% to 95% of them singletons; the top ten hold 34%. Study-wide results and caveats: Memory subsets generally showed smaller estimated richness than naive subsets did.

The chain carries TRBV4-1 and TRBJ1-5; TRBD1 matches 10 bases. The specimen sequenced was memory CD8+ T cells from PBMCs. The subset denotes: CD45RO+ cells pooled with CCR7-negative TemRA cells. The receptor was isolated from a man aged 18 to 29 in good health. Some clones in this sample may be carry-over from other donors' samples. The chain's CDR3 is CASSQRSTGGDQPQHF. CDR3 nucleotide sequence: TGCGCCAGCAGCCAACGATCGACAGGGGGCGATCAGCCCCAGCATTTT.